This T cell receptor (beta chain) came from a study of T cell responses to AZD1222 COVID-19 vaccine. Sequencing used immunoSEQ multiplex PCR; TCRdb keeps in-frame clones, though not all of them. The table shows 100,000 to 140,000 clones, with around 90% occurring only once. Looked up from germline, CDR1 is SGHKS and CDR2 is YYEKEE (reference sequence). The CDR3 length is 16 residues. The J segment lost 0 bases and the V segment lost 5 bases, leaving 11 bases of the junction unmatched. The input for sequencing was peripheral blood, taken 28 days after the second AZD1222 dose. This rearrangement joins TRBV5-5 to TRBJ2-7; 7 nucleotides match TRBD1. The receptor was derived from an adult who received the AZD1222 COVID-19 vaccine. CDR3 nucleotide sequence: TGTGCCAGCAGGTCCGGGGCAGGGGGAAGCTCCTACGAGCAGTACTTC. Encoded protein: CASRSGAGGSSYEQYF. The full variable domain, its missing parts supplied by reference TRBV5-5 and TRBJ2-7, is DAGVTQSPTHLIKTRGQQVTLRCSPISGHKSVSWYQQVLGQGPQFIFQYYEKEERGRGNFPDRFSARQFPNYSSELNVNALLLGDSALYLCASRSGAGGSSYEQYFGPGTRLTVT.